This T cell receptor beta chain appears in the sequencing data of a study of OX40 agonist ivuxolimab in advanced cancers. Whole-study results and caveats: Also present in some nonresponders was a low level of normalized T-cell clonal expansion. Still undetermined is the antigen specificity of the expanded peripheral T cells.

The ends were cut back, 3 bases at V and 4 bases at J, with 5 bases in the middle. CDR1 is ENHRY and CDR2 is SYGVKD in the germline V gene. The CDR3 has 12 amino acids. Patients were ruled out by autoimmune disease history or systemic immunosuppression. Comment on this clone: Its specificity is unknown.

The table came from immunoSEQ multiplex PCR; TCRdb's copy has only in-frame clones and leaves some out. The sample shows roughly 67,000 clones, 65% to 85% of them seen only once. The material was CD4+ or CD8+ T cells sorted from blood, obtained in a trial of the OX40 agonist ivuxolimab. The sequence derives from an adult with an advanced solid tumor such as melanoma, head and neck, liver or kidney cancer. V is TRBV10-3 and J is TRBJ2-3; D is ambiguous. The CDR3 loop is CAISDNSDTQYF. The CDR3 DNA reads TGTGCCATCAGTGATAACTCAGATACGCAGTATTTT.